The 8 T cell receptor beta chains below all came from one sample that was sequenced in a study of OX40 agonist ivuxolimab in advanced cancers. Profiled with immunoSEQ multiplex PCR; TCRdb holds only in-frame clones, not every one. The data contain about 73,000 clones, approximately 89% of them seen just once; the ten biggest clones take up under 0.85%. Material: CD4+ or CD8+ T cells sorted from blood, obtained in a trial of the OX40 agonist ivuxolimab. The source of these receptors is an adult with an advanced solid tumor such as melanoma, head and neck, liver or kidney cancer.

The rearrangement uses TRBV15 and TRBJ1-3; D unclear. The V gene lost 2 bases and the J gene lost 1 base, with 18 bases spanning the gap. This CDR3 has 18 amino acids. Looked up from germline, CDR1 is LNHNV and CDR2 is YYDKDF (reference sequence). The CDR3 nucleotides are TGTGCCACCAGCAGAAGTACCCATTCCATGACTTCTGGAAACACCATATATTTT. This sequence encodes CATSRSTHSMTSGNTIYF.

This chain connects TRBV2 to TRBJ2-7; TRBD2 aligns across 10 bases. V trimming: 7 bases; J trimming: 0 bases; junction bases outside the gene matches: 3. The CDR3 has 14 residues. Germline CDR1 and CDR2: SNHLY and FYNNEI. CDR3 DNA: TGTGCCAGCATTTTAGCGGGGGGCTCCTACGAGCAGTACTTC. Protein: CASILAGGSYEQYF. The whole variable domain, remainder taken from reference TRBV2 and TRBJ2-7, is EPEVTQTPSHQVTQMGQEVILRCVPISNHLYFYWYRQILGQKVEFLVSFYNNEISEKSEIFDDQFSVERPDGSNFTLKIRSTKLEDSAMYFCASILAGGSYEQYFGPGTRLTVT.

The gene calls are TRBV7-2 and TRBJ2-7, with D unclear. From germline, CDR1 is SGHTA and CDR2 FQGNSA. The CDR3 consists of 11 residues. V lost 5 bases and J lost 2, with 4 bases in between. The DNA for the CDR3 is TGTGCCAGCAGCCCCGCCTACGAGCAGTACTTC. This gives the protein CASSPAYEQYF. Based on the CDR3 plus reference TRBV7-2 and TRBJ2-7, the full variable domain is GAGVSQSPSNKVTEKGKDVELRCDPISGHTALYWYRQSLGQGLEFLIYFQGNSAPDKSGLPSDRFSAERTGGSVSTLTIQRTQQEDSAVYLCASSPAYEQYFGPGTRLTVT.

This chain joins TRBV5-1 and TRBJ2-1; 8 nucleotides align to TRBD2. V was clipped by 5 bases and J by 5 bases; unmatched bases: 6. The V gene's germline CDR1 is SGHRS and CDR2 YFSETQ. The CDR3 length is 14 residues. The CDR3 sequence is CASRSGTSNNEQFF. Written as DNA, the CDR3 is TGCGCCAGCAGGTCCGGGACTAGTAACAATGAGCAGTTCTTC. The variable domain in full, completed from reference TRBV5-1 and TRBJ2-1, reads KAGVTQTPRYLIKTRGQQVTLSCSPISGHRSVSWYQQTPGQGLQFLFEYFSETQRNKGNFPGRFSGRQFSNSRSEMNVSTLELGDSALYLCASRSGTSNNEQFFGPGTRLTVL.

There are a few counts of this clone. The genes are TRBV18 and TRBJ1-2, with TRBD1 matching over 11 bases. The CDR3 is made up of 15 amino acids. V lost 3 bases to trimming and J lost 4 bases; unmatched junction nucleotides: 4. CDR1 KGHSH and CDR2 LQKENI come from the germline V gene. The CDR3 loop reads CASSPGTGGTYGYTF. The DNA for the CDR3 is TGTGCCAGCTCACCCGGGACAGGGGGTACCTATGGCTACACCTTC.

V usage is TRBV28 and J usage is TRBJ2-7; D unclear. The CDR3 is 13 residues long. The V end was cut by 3 bases, the J end by 2 bases, with 8 bases between. CDR1 is MDHEN and CDR2 is SYDVKM in the germline V gene. The CDR3 sequence is CASSFSIPYEQYF. The CDR3 nucleotides are TGTGCCAGCAGTTTCTCCATTCCCTACGAGCAGTACTTC.

This chain connects TRBV6-5 to TRBJ1-2; 7 bases are a match to TRBD1. The CDR3 covers 14 residues. The germline gives CDR1 MNHEY, CDR2 SVGAGI. V dropped 4 bases and J dropped 4; count of bases not matched to a gene: 6. CDR3 in DNA: TGTGCCAGCAGTTGGACAGGAGACGTCTATGGCTACACCTTC. As protein: CASSWTGDVYGYTF.

The V and J genes are TRBV10-1 and TRBJ1-5; 9 bases agree with TRBD1. The germline V gene has CDR1 WNHNN and CDR2 SYGVQD (reference sequence). Trimming took 2 bases from V and 4 from J; bases not matched to a gene: 6. The CDR3 loop spans 16 amino acids. The CDR3 DNA sequence: TGCGCCAGCAGTGAGGGGACAGGGAGAATAAATCAGCCCCAGCATTTT. This encodes CASSEGTGRINQPQHF.